These T cell receptor beta chains were read from a single sample in a study of T cells in localized non-small cell lung cancer. Clones were read by immunoSEQ multiplex PCR, and TCRdb kept only the in-frame ones, dropping some. The sample contains approximately 2,600 clones, approximately 28% of which appear only once. The sequencing here drew on lung tumor tissue, taken before any cancer treatment. The receptors come from a woman aged 35-75 years with stage III lung adenocarcinoma. Both conserved end residues are part of each CDR3. The D gene is left open where the match is weak. Part of the rows lack a size; the others show once, few, many or a class for expanded clones.

D: -
J: TRBJ1-5
size: -
V: TRBV6-7
DNA: TGTGCCAGCAGTTTTGGGACAACACTTAGCAATCAGCCCCAGCATTTT
CDR3: CASSFGTTLSNQPQHF

D: -
J: TRBJ2-3
size: -
V: TRBV29-1
DNA: TGCAGCGTTGGCACTAGCACAGATACGCAGTATTTT
CDR3: CSVGTSTDTQYF

D: TRBD2
J: TRBJ2-1
size: few
V: TRBV11-3
DNA: TGTGCCAGCAGGCCAGGTCCCGGGAAGCGGGGGCAGTTCTTC
CDR3: CASRPGPGKRGQFF

D: TRBD1
J: TRBJ2-7
size: medium-sized
V: TRBV6-8
DNA: TGTGCCAGCACCTACGCGACAGGGGGCCACGAGCAGTACTTC
CDR3: CASTYATGGHEQYF

D: TRBD1
J: TRBJ2-6
size: medium-sized
V: TRBV6-8
DNA: TGTGCCAGCAGTAGGGACAGGGACGGGGCCAACGTCCTGACTTTC
CDR3: CASSRDRDGANVLTF

D: -
J: TRBJ1-1
size: -
V: TRBV29-1
DNA: TGCAGCGTAAGGGATTTGTACCCTGAAGCTTTCTTT
CDR3: CSVRDLYPEAFF

D: -
J: TRBJ2-3
size: few
V: TRBV19
DNA: TGTGCCAGTAGTATATCCCGGACTGTTAGCACAGATACGCAGTATTTT
CDR3: CASSISRTVSTDTQYF

D: TRBD1
J: TRBJ1-2
size: few
V: TRBV6-8
DNA: TGTGCCAGCAGCGTGGGACAGGGGCACGGCTACACCTTC
CDR3: CASSVGQGHGYTF

D: -
J: TRBJ1-1
size: few
V: TRBV11-3
DNA: TGTGCCAGCAGCTTGGGCCTACACAACACTGAAGCTTTCTTT
CDR3: CASSLGLHNTEAFF

D: -
J: TRBJ1-4
size: few
V: TRBV28
DNA: TGTGCCAGCTTGTCCGCAACTAATGAAAAACTGTTTTTT
CDR3: CASLSATNEKLFF

D: -
J: TRBJ1-6
size: few
V: TRBV8-2
DNA: TGTGCCAGCAGTTACAGGGGCACTAATTCACCCCTCCACTTT
CDR3: CASSYRGTNSPLHF

D: TRBD2
J: TRBJ2-1
size: many
V: TRBV11-3
DNA: TGTGCCAGCAGCGGCGCGGGACTAGGCGATGAGCAGTTCTTC
CDR3: CASSGAGLGDEQFF

D: -
J: TRBJ1-6
size: -
V: TRBV9
DNA: TGTGCCAGCAGTCGGCGGGAGGGAAATTCACCCCTCCACTTT
CDR3: CASSRREGNSPLHF

D: -
J: TRBJ2-7
size: -
V: TRBV6-8
DNA: TGTGCCAGCAGTTACTCGGGGAGCTACGAGCAGTACTTC
CDR3: CASSYSGSYEQYF

D: -
J: TRBJ1-5
size: -
V: TRBV18
DNA: TGTGCCAGCTCAACTGGACAGCCTTATAGCAATCAGCCCCAGCATTTT
CDR3: CASSTGQPYSNQPQHF

D: TRBD1
J: TRBJ1-1
size: -
V: TRBV11-3
DNA: TGTGCCAGCAGCGTAGGACAGGGGGCTCGGAACACTGAAGCTTTCTTT
CDR3: CASSVGQGARNTEAFF

D: -
J: TRBJ1-1
size: medium-sized
V: TRBV10-3
DNA: TGTGCCATCAGTGAGTCCTCCAGGGAGAACACTGAAGCTTTCTTT
CDR3: CAISESSRENTEAFF